The source of this TCR beta chain is a study of PD-1 blockade in classical Hodgkin lymphoma. Study conclusions and caveats: CD4+ TCR diversity, unlike CD8+, rose significantly by C4D1.

In regard to this clone: Its antigen is not identified.

Each patient experienced a relapse that followed autologous stem cell transplantation, and brentuximab vedotin exposure varied. The protocol was immunoSEQ multiplex PCR, while the TCRdb copy is restricted to in-frame clones and leaves out a portion. The data show 20,000 to 25,000 clones, around 67% seen once. The clonotype comes from a human donor with classical Hodgkin lymphoma. The source was peripheral blood mononuclear cells (PBMCs), collected before the second cycle of nivolumab.

The CDR3 DNA follows: TGCGCCAGCAGCGAAGGACAGACCGGTTCCTACGAGCAGTACTTC. It translates to CASSEGQTGSYEQYF. V is TRBV5-1 and J is TRBJ2-7; a possible D gene is TRBD1 (6 bases). V was trimmed by 4 bases and J by 1 base, leaving 15 bases between them. Germline V gene data show CDR1 as SGHRS and CDR2 as YFSETQ. This CDR3 has 15 residues.